This TCR beta chain was sequenced for a study of T cell changes during pregnancy in multiple sclerosis. The CDR3 runs 14 residues. Germline assignment: CDR1 KGHSH and CDR2 LQKENI. Trimming at V came to 3 bases and at J to 7 bases, leaving 6 bases not matched to a gene. The method was immunoSEQ multiplex PCR; TCRdb's version includes in-frame clones alone and lacks a portion of them. The repertoire consists of 55,000 to 85,000 clones, with under 95% occurring once and the leading ten covering roughly 1.5%. The chain combines TRBV18 with TRBJ1-5, with 7 bases matching TRBD1. This sequence originates from a female donor with multiple sclerosis, enrolled in a pregnancy study. The source was peripheral blood, collected after pregnancy. In nucleotides, the CDR3 is TGTGCCAGCTCACCCGACAGGGAGGAACAGCCCCAGCATTTT. Translated: CASSPDREEQPQHF.